Below, 7 T cell receptor beta chains from the same sample are listed, as sequenced in a study of blood T cells in healthy people across ages. Alongside a J-beta primer mix, a sample-barcoded 5' primer served in a second PCR lasting about 7 to 11 cycles. TCRdb re-called the 5' RACE reads through MiXCR, storing one row per CDR3 protein. This table holds 850,000 to 1,300,000 distinct CDR3 sequences, 40% to 55% found once. The sample was blood. The receptor source for this set is a woman aged 60-75 years in good health.

This clonotype was picked up a small number of times. This chain uses TRBV12-5 with TRBJ2-5; D ambiguous. CDR3 length equals 17 residues. From germline, CDR1 is LGHNT and CDR2 FRNRAP. V gave up 1 base and J gave up 5 bases, with 20 bases separating them. CDR3 residues: CASGLGIGTAQLETQYF. CDR3 DNA sequence: TGTGCTAGTGGTTTGGGCATCGGTACGGCCCAGCTGGAGACCCAGTACTTC. The full variable domain, rest sourced from reference TRBV12-5 and TRBJ2-5, is DARVTQTPRHKVTEMGQEVTMRCQPILGHNTVFWYRQTMMQGLELLAYFRNRAPLDDSGMPKDRFSAEMPDATLATLKIQPSEPRDSAVYFCASGLGIGTAQLETQYFGPGTRLLVL.

This clonotype was seen a handful of times. The chain links TRBV9 to TRBJ2-3; D may be TRBD1 or TRBD2 (6 bases each). The CDR3 runs to 15 residues. Germline V CDR1 and CDR2: SGDLS, YYNGEE. Trimming took 3 bases from V and 4 from J, leaving 15 bases between them. The CDR3 reads CASSAEGGASDTQYF. The CDR3 bases are TGTGCCAGCAGCGCCGAGGGGGGAGCATCAGATACGCAGTATTTT.

The rearrangement joins TRBV2 to TRBJ2-5; TRBD2 aligns across 12 bases. The end of the DNA aligns better with TRBJ2-7, so the J call may be wrong. This CDR3 spans 15 amino acids. Germline values: CDR1 SNHLY, CDR2 FYNNEI. CDR3 DNA: TGTGCCAGCAGGGACGGACTAGCGGGACGGCTCGAGCAGTACTTC. This gives the protein CASRDGLAGRLEQYF.

Remarks on this clonotype: This may come from a read error, since a much larger clone is one base off. This chain links TRBV20-1 with TRBJ2-1; TRBD1 might be the D (6 bases). Germline lookup yields CDR1 DFQATT and CDR2 SNEGSKA (reference sequence). CDR3 length: 14 amino acids. V was trimmed by 4 bases and J by 8 bases, leaving 18 bases between them. CDR3 amino acids: CSAISRGSLYEQFF. The CDR3 DNA reads as TGCAGTGCTATATCTAGGGGGAGTCTGTATGAGCAGTTCTTC.

This clonotype has a handful of counts. V is TRBV10-1 and J is TRBJ2-5, with 9 positions matching TRBD1. Germline assignment: CDR1 WNHNN and CDR2 SYGVQD (reference sequence). After removal of 6 bases from V and 5 bases from J, the junction contained 7 bases not matched to a gene. This CDR3 region has 14 residues. The CDR3 region is CASSVGQGSETQYF. The CDR3 DNA is TGCGCCAGCAGCGTCGGACAGGGGAGCGAGACCCAGTACTTC.

This clonotype is a singleton in its sample. V gene TRBV28 combines with J gene TRBJ2-2; TRBD2 agrees at 11 bases. The CDR3 contains 14 residues. Germline V gene data show CDR1 as MDHEN and CDR2 as SYDVKM. Trimming at V came to 6 bases and at J to 3 bases, leaving 0 bases not matched to a gene. The CDR3 bases are TGTGCCAGCAGGACTAGCGGGGACACCGGGGAGCTGTTTTTT. Translation gives CASRTSGDTGELFF.

This chain links TRBV20-1 with TRBJ1-2; 7 bases map to TRBD1. J lost 8 bases, V lost 0 bases, and 15 bases had no gene match. The length of the CDR3 is 16 residues. Germline V CDR1 and CDR2: DFQATT, SNEGSKA (reference sequence). CDR3 coding DNA: TGCAGTGCTAGAGATTCCCAGGGGGGGTTTTTAGGAGGCTACACCTTC. This encodes CSARDSQGGFLGGYTF.